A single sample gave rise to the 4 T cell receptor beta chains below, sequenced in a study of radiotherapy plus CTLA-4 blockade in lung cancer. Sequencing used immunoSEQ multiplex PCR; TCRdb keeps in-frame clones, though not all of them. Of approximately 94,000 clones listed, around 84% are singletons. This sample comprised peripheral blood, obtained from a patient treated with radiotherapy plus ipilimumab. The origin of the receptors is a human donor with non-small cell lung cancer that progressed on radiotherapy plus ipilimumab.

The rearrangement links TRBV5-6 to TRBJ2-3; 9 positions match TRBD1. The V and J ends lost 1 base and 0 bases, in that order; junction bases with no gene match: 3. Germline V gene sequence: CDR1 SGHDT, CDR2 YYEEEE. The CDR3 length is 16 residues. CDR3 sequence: CASSLLTGGSTDTQYF. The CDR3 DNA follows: TGTGCCAGCAGCTTGCTGACAGGGGGTAGCACAGATACGCAGTATTTT.

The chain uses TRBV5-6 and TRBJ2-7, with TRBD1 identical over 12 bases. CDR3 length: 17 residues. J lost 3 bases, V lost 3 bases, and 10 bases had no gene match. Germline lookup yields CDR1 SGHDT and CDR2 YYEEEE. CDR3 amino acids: CASSSKAGTGGFYEQYV. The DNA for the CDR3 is TGTGCCAGCAGCTCGAAAGCCGGGACAGGGGGCTTCTACGAGCAGTACGTC.

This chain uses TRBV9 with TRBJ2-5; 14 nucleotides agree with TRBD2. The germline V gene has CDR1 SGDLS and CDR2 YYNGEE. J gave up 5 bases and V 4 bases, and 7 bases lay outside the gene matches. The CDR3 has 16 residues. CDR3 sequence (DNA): TGTGCCAGCAGCACGGGGACTAGCGGGAGAGGGGAGACCCAGTACTTC. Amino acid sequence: CASSTGTSGRGETQYF.

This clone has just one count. This CDR3 is CASGGGRTDTQYF. The CDR3 coding sequence is TGTGCCAGCGGTGGGGGACGCACAGATACGCAGTATTTT. V is TRBV27 and J is TRBJ2-3; D is possibly TRBD1 or TRBD2 (5 bases each). The CDR3 is 13 residues long. Germline V gene sequence: CDR1 MNHEY, CDR2 SMNVEV (reference sequence). V was pared by 8 bases and J by 1 base, with 10 bases between.